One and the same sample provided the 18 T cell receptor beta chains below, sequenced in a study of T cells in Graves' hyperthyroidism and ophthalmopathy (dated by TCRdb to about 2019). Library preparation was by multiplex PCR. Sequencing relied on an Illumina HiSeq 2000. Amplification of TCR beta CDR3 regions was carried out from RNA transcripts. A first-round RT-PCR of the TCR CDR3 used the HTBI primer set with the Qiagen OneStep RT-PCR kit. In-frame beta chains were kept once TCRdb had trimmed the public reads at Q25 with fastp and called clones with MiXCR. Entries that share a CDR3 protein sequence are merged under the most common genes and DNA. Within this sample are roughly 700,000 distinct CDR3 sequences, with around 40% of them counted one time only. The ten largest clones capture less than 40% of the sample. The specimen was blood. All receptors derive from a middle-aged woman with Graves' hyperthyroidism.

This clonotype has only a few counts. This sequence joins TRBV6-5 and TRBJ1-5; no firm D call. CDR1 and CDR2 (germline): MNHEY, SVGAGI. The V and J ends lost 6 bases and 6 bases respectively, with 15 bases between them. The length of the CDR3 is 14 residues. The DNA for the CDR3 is TGTGCCAGCAGCCAAGGTCTCGTCGGTCAGCCCCAGCATTTT. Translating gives CASSQGLVGQPQHF.

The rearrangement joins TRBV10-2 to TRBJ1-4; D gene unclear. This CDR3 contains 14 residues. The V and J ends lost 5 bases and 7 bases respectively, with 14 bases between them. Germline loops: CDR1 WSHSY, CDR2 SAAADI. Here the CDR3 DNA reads TGCGCCAGCAGTTTATTGCAGGACGGTGAAAAACTGTTTTTT. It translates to CASSLLQDGEKLFF.

The CDR3 nucleotides are TGCAGTGCTAGAAAGGACTCGGGCGGAGATCAGCCCCAGCATTTT. Residues: CSARKDSGGDQPQHF. The V gene is TRBV20-1, the J gene TRBJ1-5; D ambiguous. The CDR3 sequence is 15 residues long. The V gene's germline CDR1 is DFQATT and CDR2 SNEGSKA (reference sequence). With 2 bases removed from V and 5 bases from J, the gap between germline ends came to 16 bases.

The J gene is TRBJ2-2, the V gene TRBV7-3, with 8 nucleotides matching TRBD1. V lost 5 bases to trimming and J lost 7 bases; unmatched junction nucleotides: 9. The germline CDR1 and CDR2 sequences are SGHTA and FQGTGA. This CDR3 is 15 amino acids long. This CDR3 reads CASSIPGQGSGELFF. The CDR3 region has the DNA TGTGCCAGCAGCATACCCGGACAGGGTAGCGGGGAGCTGTTTTTT.

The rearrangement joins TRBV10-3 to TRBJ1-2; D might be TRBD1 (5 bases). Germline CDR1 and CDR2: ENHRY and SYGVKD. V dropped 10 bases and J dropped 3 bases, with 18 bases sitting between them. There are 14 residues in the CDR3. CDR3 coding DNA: TGTGCCAGCAGCCCTTTGGAGGGGCACTATGGCTACACCTTC. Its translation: CASSPLEGHYGYTF.

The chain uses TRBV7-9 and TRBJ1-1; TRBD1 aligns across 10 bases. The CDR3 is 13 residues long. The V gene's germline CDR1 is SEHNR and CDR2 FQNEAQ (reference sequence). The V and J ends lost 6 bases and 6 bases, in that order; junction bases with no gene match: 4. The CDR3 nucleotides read TGTGCCAGCAGAAGGGACAGGGGCTCTGAAGCTTTCTTT. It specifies CASRRDRGSEAFF.

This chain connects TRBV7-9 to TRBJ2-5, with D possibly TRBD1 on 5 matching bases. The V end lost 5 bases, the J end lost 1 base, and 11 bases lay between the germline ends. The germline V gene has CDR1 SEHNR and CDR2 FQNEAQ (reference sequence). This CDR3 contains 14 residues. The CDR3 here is CASSEQAPQETQYF. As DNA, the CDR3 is TGTGCCAGCAGCGAACAGGCACCCCAAGAGACCCAGTACTTC.

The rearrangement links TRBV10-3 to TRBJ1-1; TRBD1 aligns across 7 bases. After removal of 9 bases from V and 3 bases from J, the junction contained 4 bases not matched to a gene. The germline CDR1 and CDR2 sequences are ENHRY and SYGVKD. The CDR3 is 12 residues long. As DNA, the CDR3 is TGTGCCATGACAGGGATGGACACTGAAGCTTTCTTT. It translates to CAMTGMDTEAFF.

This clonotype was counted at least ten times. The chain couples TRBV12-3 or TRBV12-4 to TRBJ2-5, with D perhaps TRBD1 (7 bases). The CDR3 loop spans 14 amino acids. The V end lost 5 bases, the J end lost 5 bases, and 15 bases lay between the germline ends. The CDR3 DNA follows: TGTGCCAGCAGTCATTCGACAGGGAGGGAGACCCAGTACTTC. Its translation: CASSHSTGRETQYF.

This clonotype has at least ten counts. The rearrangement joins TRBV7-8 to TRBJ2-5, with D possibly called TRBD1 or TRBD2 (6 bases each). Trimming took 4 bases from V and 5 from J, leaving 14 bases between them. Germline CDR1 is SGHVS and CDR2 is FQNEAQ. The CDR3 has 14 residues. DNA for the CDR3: TGTGCCAGCAGCTCCGGGGGCGGTCGGGAGACCCAGTACTTC. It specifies CASSSGGGRETQYF. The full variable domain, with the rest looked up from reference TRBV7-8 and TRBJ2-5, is GAGVSQSPRYKVAKRGQDVALRCDPISGHVSLFWYQQALGQGPEFLTYFQNEAQLDKSGLPSDRFFAERPEGSVSTLKIQRTQQEDSAVYLCASSSGGGRETQYFGPGTRLLVL.

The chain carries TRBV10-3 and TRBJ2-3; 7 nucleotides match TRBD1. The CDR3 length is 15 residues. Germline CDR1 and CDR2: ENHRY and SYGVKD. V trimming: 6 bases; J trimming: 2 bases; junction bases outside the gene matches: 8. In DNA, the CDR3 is TGTGCCATCAGCCGGACAGGAGTTCTCACAGATACGCAGTATTTT. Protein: CAISRTGVLTDTQYF.

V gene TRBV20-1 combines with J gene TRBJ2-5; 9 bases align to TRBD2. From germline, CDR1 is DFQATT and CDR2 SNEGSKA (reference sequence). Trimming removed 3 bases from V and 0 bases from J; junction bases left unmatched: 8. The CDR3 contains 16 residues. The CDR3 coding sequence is TGCAGTGCTAGCTTAGGGGCTAGCGGGGACCAAGAGACCCAGTACTTC. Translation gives CSASLGASGDQETQYF.

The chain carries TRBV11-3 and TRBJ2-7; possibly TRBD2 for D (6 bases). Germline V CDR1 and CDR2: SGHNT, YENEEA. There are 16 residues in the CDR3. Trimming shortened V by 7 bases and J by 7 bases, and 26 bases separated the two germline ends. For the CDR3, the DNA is TGTGCCAGCATGACTGGGACTCAGGGATCCCCGTTTGAGCAGTACTTC. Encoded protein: CASMTGTQGSPFEQYF.

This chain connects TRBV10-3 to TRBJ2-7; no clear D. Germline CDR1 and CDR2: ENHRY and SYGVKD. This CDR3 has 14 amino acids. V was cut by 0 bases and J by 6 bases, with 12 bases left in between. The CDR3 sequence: CAISESVGTCEQYF. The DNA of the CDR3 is TGTGCCATCAGTGAGTCCGTGGGTACCTGCGAGCAGTACTTC.

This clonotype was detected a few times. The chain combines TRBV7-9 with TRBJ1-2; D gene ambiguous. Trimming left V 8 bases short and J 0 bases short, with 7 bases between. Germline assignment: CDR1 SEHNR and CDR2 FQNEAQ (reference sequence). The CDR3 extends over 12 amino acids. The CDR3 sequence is CASARANYGYTF. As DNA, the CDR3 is TGTGCCAGCGCGCGGGCTAACTATGGCTACACCTTC.

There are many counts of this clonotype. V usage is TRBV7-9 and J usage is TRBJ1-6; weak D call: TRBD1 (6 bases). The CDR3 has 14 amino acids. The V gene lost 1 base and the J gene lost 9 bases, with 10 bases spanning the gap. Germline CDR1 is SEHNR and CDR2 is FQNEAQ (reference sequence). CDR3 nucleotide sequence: TGTGCCAGCAGCTTAGAGGACAGCTCTTCACCCCTCCACTTT. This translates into CASSLEDSSSPLHF.

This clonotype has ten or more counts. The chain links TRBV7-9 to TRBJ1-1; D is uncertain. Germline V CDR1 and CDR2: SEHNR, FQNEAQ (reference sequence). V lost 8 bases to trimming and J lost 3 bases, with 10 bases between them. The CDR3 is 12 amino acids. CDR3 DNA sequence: TGTGCCAGCGGAAAACCGGACACTGAAGCTTTCTTT. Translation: CASGKPDTEAFF.

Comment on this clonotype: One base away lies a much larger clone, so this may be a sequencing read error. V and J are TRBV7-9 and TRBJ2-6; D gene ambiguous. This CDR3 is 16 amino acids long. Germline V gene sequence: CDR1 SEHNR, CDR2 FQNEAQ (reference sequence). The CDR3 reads CTSSPRLKSGANVLTF. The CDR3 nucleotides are TGTACCAGCAGCCCTCGACTGAAATCTGGGGCCAACGTCCTGACTTTC.